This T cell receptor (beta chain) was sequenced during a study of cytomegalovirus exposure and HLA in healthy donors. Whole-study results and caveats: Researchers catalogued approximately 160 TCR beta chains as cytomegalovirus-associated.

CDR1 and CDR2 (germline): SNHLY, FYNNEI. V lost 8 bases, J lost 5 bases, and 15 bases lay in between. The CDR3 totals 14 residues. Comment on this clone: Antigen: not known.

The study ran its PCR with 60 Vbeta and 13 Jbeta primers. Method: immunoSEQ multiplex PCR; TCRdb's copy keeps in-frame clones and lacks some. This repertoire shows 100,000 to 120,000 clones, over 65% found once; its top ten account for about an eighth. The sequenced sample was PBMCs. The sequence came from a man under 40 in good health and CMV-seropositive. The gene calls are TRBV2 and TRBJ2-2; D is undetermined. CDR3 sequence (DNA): TGTGCCAGCCTAGGTGTGGTCGATACCGGGGAGCTGTTTTTT. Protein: CASLGVVDTGELFF.